The 2 T cell receptor beta chains listed next were all sequenced from one sample in a study of tissue T cells after allogeneic stem cell transplantation. The method was immunoSEQ multiplex PCR; TCRdb's version includes in-frame clones alone and lacks a portion of them. The table lists fewer than 6,500 clones, 69% of them singletons. Here the sequenced sample was tissue from the stomach, taken at autopsy. The source of these receptors is a woman between 18 and 55 years old with breast cancer.

The V and J genes are TRBV28 and TRBJ2-4; 8 bases agree with TRBD2. This CDR3 has 16 amino acids. CDR1 and CDR2 (germline): MDHEN, SYDVKM. The ends lost 6 bases at V and 4 bases at J; junction bases unmatched: 11. This CDR3 is CASRPLRGGTKNIQYF. The CDR3 DNA sequence: TGTGCCAGCAGACCACTTCGGGGGGGCACGAAAAACATTCAGTACTTC.

There are a few counts of this clone. This chain links TRBV11-2 with TRBJ2-7; 7 positions agree with TRBD1. This CDR3 region has 13 residues. CDR1 is SGHAT and CDR2 is FQNNGV in the germline V gene. Trimming at V came to 0 bases and at J to 10 bases, leaving 6 bases not matched to a gene. The CDR3 spells CASSLDRGQRQYF. CDR3 DNA: TGTGCCAGCAGCTTAGATCGGGGACAGCGACAGTACTTC.